This is a list of T cell receptor beta chains from one sample in a study of cytomegalovirus exposure and HLA in healthy donors. Measured with immunoSEQ multiplex PCR; TCRdb has only the in-frame clones, and not every one. Here the sample spans under 200,000 clones, around four fifths being singletons. Sequenced material: PBMCs. Receptor source: a man aged 30 to 39 in good health and CMV-seronegative. Both conserved end residues are part of each CDR3. D genes are given only for firm matches. Clone size is stated in some rows and not others, as once, few, many or a class when expanded.

clone_size: .; j_call: TRBJ1-1; v_call: TRBV7-3; d_call: .; cdr3_nt: TGTGCCAGCAGCTCAGGACAAAACACTGAAGCTTTCTTT; cdr3_aa: CASSSGQNTEAFF
clone_size: .; j_call: TRBJ2-7; v_call: TRBV9; d_call: .; cdr3_nt: TGTGCCAGCAGCGCTCAGGATGATGGGCACTACGAGCAGTACTTC; cdr3_aa: CASSAQDDGHYEQYF
clone_size: .; j_call: TRBJ1-1; v_call: TRBV29-1; d_call: TRBD1; cdr3_nt: TGCAGCGCTTGGACAGGAAAATACACTGAAGCTTTCTTT; cdr3_aa: CSAWTGKYTEAFF
clone_size: .; j_call: TRBJ2-5; v_call: TRBV7-2; d_call: TRBD2; cdr3_nt: TGTGCCAGCAGCCGACGACTAGCCCAGACCCAGTACTTC; cdr3_aa: CASSRRLAQTQYF
clone_size: .; j_call: TRBJ2-2; v_call: TRBV19; d_call: TRBD1; cdr3_nt: TGTGCCAGCGACGGGACAGGGAGGACCGGGGAGCTGTTTTTT; cdr3_aa: CASDGTGRTGELFF
clone_size: .; j_call: TRBJ1-5; v_call: TRBV5-8; d_call: TRBD1; cdr3_nt: TGTGCCAGCAGCCGGGACAGGGGGGTTTATCAGCCCCAGCATTTT; cdr3_aa: CASSRDRGVYQPQHF
clone_size: .; j_call: TRBJ2-5; v_call: TRBV27; d_call: TRBD2; cdr3_nt: TGTGCCAGCAGGAAAGTAAGCGGGGGGGCCTTTGGGACCCAGTACTTC; cdr3_aa: CASRKVSGGAFGTQYF
clone_size: .; j_call: TRBJ2-7; v_call: TRBV5-4; d_call: TRBD1; cdr3_nt: TGTGCCAGCAGCGCTAGGGACAGCTCTAGGGACGAGCAGTACTTC; cdr3_aa: CASSARDSSRDEQYF
clone_size: .; j_call: TRBJ1-6; v_call: TRBV7-2; d_call: .; cdr3_nt: TGTGCCAGCAGCTTACTAGGGGTCGGTGAACCTCGGTCCCTCCACTTT; cdr3_aa: CASSLLGVGEPRSLHF
clone_size: .; j_call: TRBJ1-6; v_call: TRBV30; d_call: TRBD1; cdr3_nt: TGTGCCTGGAGTCCTGCAGACAGGGAGAATTCACCCCTCCACTTT; cdr3_aa: CAWSPADRENSPLHF
clone_size: .; j_call: TRBJ1-6; v_call: TRBV5-4; d_call: .; cdr3_nt: TGTGCCAGCAGCCCGGGACCACAGGGCGGTTCACCCCTCCACTTT; cdr3_aa: CASSPGPQGGSPLHF
clone_size: .; j_call: TRBJ1-5; v_call: TRBV11-2; d_call: .; cdr3_nt: TGTGCCAGCAGCCACCAGGGTTACAGGCAGCCCCAGCATTTT; cdr3_aa: CASSHQGYRQPQHF
clone_size: .; j_call: TRBJ2-3; v_call: TRBV7-7; d_call: .; cdr3_nt: TGTGCTAGCAGCGGAGGGGGCGCTTGGGGGGATACGCAGTATTTT; cdr3_aa: CASSGGGAWGDTQYF
clone_size: .; j_call: TRBJ2-6; v_call: TRBV7-3; d_call: TRBD1; cdr3_nt: TGTGCCAGCAGCCGGGGGACAGGGCCGTCGGCTGGGGCCAACGTCCTGACTTTC; cdr3_aa: CASSRGTGPSAGANVLTF
clone_size: .; j_call: TRBJ2-6; v_call: TRBV11-2; d_call: .; cdr3_nt: TGTGCCAGCACCCTTCCTGTCTCTGGGGCCAACGTCCTGACTTTC; cdr3_aa: CASTLPVSGANVLTF
clone_size: .; j_call: TRBJ2-3; v_call: TRBV4-1; d_call: TRBD2; cdr3_nt: TGCGCCAGCAGCCAAGGGACTACGAGCGGGGGGGCCCATACGCAGTATTTT; cdr3_aa: CASSQGTTSGGAHTQYF
clone_size: .; j_call: TRBJ2-7; v_call: TRBV6-5; d_call: .; cdr3_nt: TGTGCCAGCAGTTACTCGAGTACATCTGGGCCCGAGCAGTACTTC; cdr3_aa: CASSYSSTSGPEQYF
clone_size: once; j_call: TRBJ1-2; v_call: TRBV19; d_call: TRBD1; cdr3_nt: TGTGCCAGTAGTATAGGAGGGACAGGGAACTATGGCTACACCTTC; cdr3_aa: CASSIGGTGNYGYTF
clone_size: .; j_call: TRBJ1-5; v_call: TRBV7-9; d_call: .; cdr3_nt: TGTGCCAGCAGCTTAGCAGGGGATAGCAATCAGCCCCAGCATTTT; cdr3_aa: CASSLAGDSNQPQHF
clone_size: .; j_call: TRBJ1-2; v_call: TRBV19; d_call: .; cdr3_nt: TGTGCCAGTATGAAGGACTTCTATGGCTACACCTTC; cdr3_aa: CASMKDFYGYTF
clone_size: .; j_call: TRBJ2-2; v_call: TRBV10-1; d_call: .; cdr3_nt: TGCGCCAGCAGCGGAGGGGACTTCAACACCGGGGAGCTGTTTTTT; cdr3_aa: CASSGGDFNTGELFF
clone_size: .; j_call: TRBJ2-7; v_call: TRBV6-5; d_call: TRBD1; cdr3_nt: TGTGCCAGCACCCCCGGGACAGGGCTCTACGAGCAGTACTTC; cdr3_aa: CASTPGTGLYEQYF
clone_size: .; j_call: TRBJ1-6; v_call: TRBV5-1; d_call: TRBD1; cdr3_nt: TGCGCCAGCAGCGGGGGACAGGGAAGACTTTCACCCCTCCACTTT; cdr3_aa: CASSGGQGRLSPLHF
clone_size: .; j_call: TRBJ2-2; v_call: TRBV7-3; d_call: .; cdr3_nt: TGTGCCAGCAGCTTAACCCCAGGTCTGAACACCGGGGAGCTGTTTTTT; cdr3_aa: CASSLTPGLNTGELFF
clone_size: .; j_call: TRBJ2-7; v_call: TRBV5-1; d_call: TRBD2; cdr3_nt: TGCGCCAGCAGCTTGGCCCTCGGGCGGGAGCTCTCCTACGAGCAGTACTTC; cdr3_aa: CASSLALGRELSYEQYF
clone_size: .; j_call: TRBJ2-5; v_call: TRBV19; d_call: TRBD1; cdr3_nt: TGTGCCAGTAGTATTTGGACAGGGCCTAAAGAAGAGACCCAGTACTTC; cdr3_aa: CASSIWTGPKEETQYF
clone_size: .; j_call: TRBJ1-2; v_call: TRBV30; d_call: .; cdr3_nt: TGTGCCTCCACCCCGGAGTATGGCTACACCTTC; cdr3_aa: CASTPEYGYTF
clone_size: .; j_call: TRBJ2-7; v_call: TRBV4-3; d_call: TRBD1; cdr3_nt: TGCGCCAGCAGCCAAGACCGGCGACAGGGGGCCTTCTACGAGCAGTACTTC; cdr3_aa: CASSQDRRQGAFYEQYF
clone_size: .; j_call: TRBJ1-1; v_call: TRBV6-1; d_call: .; cdr3_nt: TGTGCCAGCAGCCTGAATTTAGACACTGAAGCTTTCTTT; cdr3_aa: CASSLNLDTEAFF
clone_size: .; j_call: TRBJ1-2; v_call: TRBV4-1; d_call: TRBD1; cdr3_nt: TGCGCCAGCAGCCAAGACCGGACAGGGAACTATGGCTACACCTTC; cdr3_aa: CASSQDRTGNYGYTF
clone_size: .; j_call: TRBJ2-2; v_call: TRBV6-5; d_call: TRBD1; cdr3_nt: TGTGCCAGCAGGCTGGACAGGGGCACCGGGGAGCTGTTTTTT; cdr3_aa: CASRLDRGTGELFF
clone_size: .; j_call: TRBJ1-1; v_call: TRBV6-1; d_call: .; cdr3_nt: TGTGCCAGCAGAGGGGTATTAGGCACTGAAGCTTTCTTT; cdr3_aa: CASRGVLGTEAFF
clone_size: .; j_call: TRBJ1-1; v_call: TRBV6-5; d_call: .; cdr3_nt: TGTGCCAGCAGTTACGTCGGAGGTAGCGGAGCTGAAGCTTTCTTT; cdr3_aa: CASSYVGGSGAEAFF
clone_size: few; j_call: TRBJ2-5; v_call: TRBV9; d_call: TRBD2; cdr3_nt: TGTGCCAGCAGCGTAGCTTCACTAGCGGGAGACCTGTACCAAGAGACCCAGTACTTC; cdr3_aa: CASSVASLAGDLYQETQYF
clone_size: .; j_call: TRBJ1-6; v_call: TRBV27; d_call: .; cdr3_nt: TGTGCCAGCAGGACGACGGGTCATAATTCACCCCTCCACTTT; cdr3_aa: CASRTTGHNSPLHF
clone_size: .; j_call: TRBJ2-7; v_call: TRBV6-5; d_call: .; cdr3_nt: TGTGCCAGCAGCCTCACCGGACAAACCTACGAGCAGTACTTC; cdr3_aa: CASSLTGQTYEQYF
clone_size: .; j_call: TRBJ2-1; v_call: TRBV6-1; d_call: .; cdr3_nt: TGTGCCAGCAGTGAGCAAGGGAGGAGAACCAATGAGCAGTTCTTC; cdr3_aa: CASSEQGRRTNEQFF
clone_size: .; j_call: TRBJ1-1; v_call: TRBV30; d_call: .; cdr3_nt: TGTGCCTGGAGTAGACACCCGAACACTGAAGCTTTCTTT; cdr3_aa: CAWSRHPNTEAFF
clone_size: .; j_call: TRBJ1-2; v_call: TRBV30; d_call: .; cdr3_nt: TGTGCCTGGGTCCCCGGGGGAGGTGGCTACACCTTC; cdr3_aa: CAWVPGGGGYTF
clone_size: few; j_call: TRBJ2-5; v_call: TRBV28; d_call: .; cdr3_nt: TGTGCCAGCAGTTTATTAGCCGAGACAGAAGAGACCCAGTACTTC; cdr3_aa: CASSLLAETEETQYF
clone_size: once; j_call: TRBJ1-5; v_call: TRBV18; d_call: .; cdr3_nt: TGTGCCAGCTCACTCCAACACGATAGCAATCAGCCCCAGCATTTT; cdr3_aa: CASSLQHDSNQPQHF
clone_size: .; j_call: TRBJ1-2; v_call: TRBV7-9; d_call: TRBD1; cdr3_nt: TGTGCCAGCAGCTTAGGAGGGGTGACGAGGGGGCCGAATGGCTACACCTTC; cdr3_aa: CASSLGGVTRGPNGYTF
clone_size: .; j_call: TRBJ2-7; v_call: TRBV6-5; d_call: TRBD2; cdr3_nt: TGTGCCAGCAGTTACGCTACTAGCGGGAGTTTTAACGAGCAGTACTTC; cdr3_aa: CASSYATSGSFNEQYF
clone_size: once; j_call: TRBJ2-3; v_call: TRBV27; d_call: TRBD1; cdr3_nt: TGTGCCAGCAGTTTCCCGGGACAGGGGGTAGATACGCAGTATTTT; cdr3_aa: CASSFPGQGVDTQYF
clone_size: .; j_call: TRBJ2-3; v_call: TRBV27; d_call: TRBD2; cdr3_nt: TGTGCCAGCAGATCCCTTGGGAGGGCCGGCGATACGCAGTATTTT; cdr3_aa: CASRSLGRAGDTQYF
clone_size: .; j_call: TRBJ1-1; v_call: TRBV7-9; d_call: TRBD1; cdr3_nt: TGTGCCGAAGGACAGGGGGCGGTCACTGAAGCTTTCTTT; cdr3_aa: CAEGQGAVTEAFF
clone_size: .; j_call: TRBJ2-7; v_call: TRBV28; d_call: TRBD1; cdr3_nt: TGTGCCAGCAGTGTTGGACAGGGCATCTACGAGCAGTACTTC; cdr3_aa: CASSVGQGIYEQYF
clone_size: .; j_call: TRBJ2-7; v_call: TRBV7-2; d_call: .; cdr3_nt: TGTGCCAGCAGCCGGGAGGGACAGGGATCCGACCATAACTACGAGCAGTACTTC; cdr3_aa: CASSREGQGSDHNYEQYF
clone_size: .; j_call: TRBJ2-2; v_call: TRBV30; d_call: .; cdr3_nt: TGTGCCTGGAGTGTGCTCCCACAGGGGAACACCGGGGAGCTGTTTTTT; cdr3_aa: CAWSVLPQGNTGELFF
clone_size: .; j_call: TRBJ2-3; v_call: TRBV5-4; d_call: TRBD2; cdr3_nt: TGTGCCAGCAGCCCCAGAGCGGGGGGCCCGGCCACAGATACGCAGTATTTT; cdr3_aa: CASSPRAGGPATDTQYF
clone_size: .; j_call: TRBJ1-4; v_call: TRBV29-1; d_call: TRBD1; cdr3_nt: TGCAGCGTTGGTTTGACAGGGGGAAAGGGTGAAAAACTGTTTTTT; cdr3_aa: CSVGLTGGKGEKLFF
clone_size: .; j_call: TRBJ1-4; v_call: TRBV6-5; d_call: .; cdr3_nt: TGTGCCAGCAAGGGGGAAATGGAAAAACTGTTTTTT; cdr3_aa: CASKGEMEKLFF
clone_size: .; j_call: TRBJ1-1; v_call: TRBV20-1; d_call: .; cdr3_nt: TGCAGTGCTCAAATGAACACTGAAGCTTTCTTT; cdr3_aa: CSAQMNTEAFF
clone_size: .; j_call: TRBJ2-3; v_call: TRBV6-5; d_call: TRBD1; cdr3_nt: TGTGCCAGCAGTTTACAGGGGGCACGCCTAGCAGATACGCAGTATTTT; cdr3_aa: CASSLQGARLADTQYF
clone_size: few; j_call: TRBJ2-2; v_call: TRBV29-1; d_call: TRBD2; cdr3_nt: TGCAGCGTTGACCTCCCGGGAGGGCCTCGAACCGGGGAGCTGTTTTTT; cdr3_aa: CSVDLPGGPRTGELFF
clone_size: .; j_call: TRBJ2-7; v_call: TRBV7-2; d_call: .; cdr3_nt: TGTGCCAGCAGCCCTCACAGGTACGAGCAGTACTTC; cdr3_aa: CASSPHRYEQYF
clone_size: .; j_call: TRBJ2-7; v_call: TRBV15; d_call: TRBD1; cdr3_nt: TGTGCCACCAGAAGGACAGGGACCCACGAGCAGTACTTC; cdr3_aa: CATRRTGTHEQYF
clone_size: .; j_call: TRBJ2-1; v_call: TRBV4-3; d_call: .; cdr3_nt: TGCGCCAGCAGCCAAGCGGGGGAGACCTACAATGAGCAGTTCTTC; cdr3_aa: CASSQAGETYNEQFF
clone_size: .; j_call: TRBJ2-2; v_call: TRBV6-4; d_call: .; cdr3_nt: TGTGCCAGCAGGCGGCTGGCGAACACCGGGGAGCTGTTTTTT; cdr3_aa: CASRRLANTGELFF